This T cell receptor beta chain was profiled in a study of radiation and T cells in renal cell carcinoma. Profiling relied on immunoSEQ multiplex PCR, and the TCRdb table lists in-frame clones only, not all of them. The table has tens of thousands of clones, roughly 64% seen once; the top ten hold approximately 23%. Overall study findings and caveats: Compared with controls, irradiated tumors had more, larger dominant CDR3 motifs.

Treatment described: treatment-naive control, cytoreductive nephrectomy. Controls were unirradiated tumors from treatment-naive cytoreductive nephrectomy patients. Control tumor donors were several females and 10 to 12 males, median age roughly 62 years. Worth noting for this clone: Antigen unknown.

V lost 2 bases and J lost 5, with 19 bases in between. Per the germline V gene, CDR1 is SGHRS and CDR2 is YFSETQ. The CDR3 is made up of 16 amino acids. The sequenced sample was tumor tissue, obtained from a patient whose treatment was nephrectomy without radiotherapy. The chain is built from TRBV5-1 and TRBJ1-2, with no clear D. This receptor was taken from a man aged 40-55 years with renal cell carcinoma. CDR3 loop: CASSFASVPHLYGYTF. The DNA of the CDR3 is TGCGCCAGCAGCTTCGCCAGCGTCCCACACCTATATGGCTACACCTTC.